The clone carrying this T cell receptor beta chain showed up just once. Its antigen is unidentified. The sample comes from a study of OX40 agonist ivuxolimab in advanced cancers. Whole-study context: Three patients responded partially, comprising one with hepatocellular carcinoma and two with cutaneous melanoma. Study results and caveats: Clonal expansion by week 6 occurred in CD4+ and CD8+ blood T cells (at 0.1 to 3.0 mg/kg). With doses of 0.1-3.0 mg/kg, partial responders showed among the lowest clonal expansion. CD8+ T cells (on average) carried more expanded clones than CD4+ T cells.

This CDR3 has 13 residues. Germline CDR1 is GTSNPN and CDR2 is SVGIG (reference sequence). Trimming took 2 bases from V and 2 from J, leaving 9 bases between them. Clones were sequenced by immunoSEQ multiplex PCR, and TCRdb holds only the in-frame ones, with some missing. The repertoire holds some 85,000 clones, with about 88% as singletons. Sequences were derived from CD4+ or CD8+ T cells sorted from blood, sampled in a trial of the OX40 agonist ivuxolimab. The gene calls are TRBV30 and TRBJ1-2; D uncertain. The clonotype was recovered from an adult with an advanced solid tumor such as melanoma, head and neck, liver or kidney cancer. Written as DNA, the CDR3 is TGTGCCTGGAGTCTACCCGAGAACTATGGCTACACCTTC. Protein product: CAWSLPENYGYTF. The full variable domain, completed using reference TRBV30 and TRBJ1-2, is SQTIHQWPATLVQPVGSPLSLECTVEGTSNPNLYWYRQAAGRGLQLLFYSVGIGQISSEVPQNLSASRPQDRQFILSSKKLLLSDSGFYLCAWSLPENYGYTFGSGTRLTVV.